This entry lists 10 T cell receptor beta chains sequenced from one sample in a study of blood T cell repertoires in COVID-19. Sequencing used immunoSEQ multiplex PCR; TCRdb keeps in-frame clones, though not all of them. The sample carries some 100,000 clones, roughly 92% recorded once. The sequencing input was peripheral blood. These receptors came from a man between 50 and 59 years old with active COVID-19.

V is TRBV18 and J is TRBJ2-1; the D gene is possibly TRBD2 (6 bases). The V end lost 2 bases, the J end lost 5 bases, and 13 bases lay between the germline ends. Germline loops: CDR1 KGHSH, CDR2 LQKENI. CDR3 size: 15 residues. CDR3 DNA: TGTGCCAGCTCACCAGGTCTAGCGCCTAACAATGAGCAGTTCTTC. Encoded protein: CASSPGLAPNNEQFF.

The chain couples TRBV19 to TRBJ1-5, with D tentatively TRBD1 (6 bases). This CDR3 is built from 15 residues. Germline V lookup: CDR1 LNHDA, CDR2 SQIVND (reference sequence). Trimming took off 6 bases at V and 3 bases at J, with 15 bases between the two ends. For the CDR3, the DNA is TGTGCCAGTAGAAGACAGGCCGTTGACAATCAGCCCCAGCATTTT. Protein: CASRRQAVDNQPQHF.

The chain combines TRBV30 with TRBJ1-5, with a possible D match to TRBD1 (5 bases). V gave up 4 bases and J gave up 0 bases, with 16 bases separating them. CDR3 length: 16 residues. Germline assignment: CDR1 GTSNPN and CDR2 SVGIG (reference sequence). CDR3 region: CAWTLPGGFSNQPQHF. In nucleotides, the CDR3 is TGTGCCTGGACCCTCCCTGGGGGGTTTAGCAATCAGCCCCAGCATTTT. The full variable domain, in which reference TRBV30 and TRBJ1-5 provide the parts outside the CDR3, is SQTIHQWPATLVQPVGSPLSLECTVEGTSNPNLYWYRQAAGRGLQLLFYSVGIGQISSEVPQNLSASRPQDRQFILSSKKLLLSDSGFYLCAWTLPGGFSNQPQHFGDGTRLSIL.

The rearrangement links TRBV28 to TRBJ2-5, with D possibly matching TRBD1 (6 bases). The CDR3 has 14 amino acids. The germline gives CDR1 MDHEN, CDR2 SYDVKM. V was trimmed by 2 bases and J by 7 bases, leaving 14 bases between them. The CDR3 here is CASSLPGELATQYF. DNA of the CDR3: TGTGCCAGCAGTTTACCAGGGGAATTGGCGACCCAGTACTTC.

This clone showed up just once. The chain's CDR3 is CASSLPGYEQYF. The CDR3 DNA reads as TGTGCCAGCAGTCTACCCGGGTACGAGCAGTACTTC. This rearrangement joins TRBV28 to TRBJ2-7; D call uncertain. V gave up 5 bases and J gave up 4 bases, with 9 bases separating them. The CDR3 extends over 12 amino acids. Looked up from germline, CDR1 is MDHEN and CDR2 is SYDVKM.

CDR3 region: CASSLGTENEQYF. CDR3 bases: TGTGCCAGCAGCTTAGGGACAGAAAACGAGCAGTACTTC. The chain recombines TRBV7-7 with TRBJ2-7; tentative D call: TRBD1 (6 bases). CDR3 length equals 13 residues. Germline assignment: CDR1 SSHAT and CDR2 FNYEAQ (reference sequence). Trimming stripped 1 base from V and 5 bases from J, with 9 bases between.

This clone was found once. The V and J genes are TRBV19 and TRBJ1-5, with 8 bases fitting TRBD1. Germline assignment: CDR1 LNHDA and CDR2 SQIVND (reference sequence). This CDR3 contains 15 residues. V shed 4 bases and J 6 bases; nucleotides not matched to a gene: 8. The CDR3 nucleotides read TGTGCCAGTAGTACGACAGGACAGGGCACTCAGCCCCAGCATTTT. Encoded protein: CASSTTGQGTQPQHF.

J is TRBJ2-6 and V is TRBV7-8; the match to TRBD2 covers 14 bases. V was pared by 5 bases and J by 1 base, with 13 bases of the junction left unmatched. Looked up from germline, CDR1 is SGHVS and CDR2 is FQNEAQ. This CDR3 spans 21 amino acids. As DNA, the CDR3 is TGTGCCAGCAGCCCCCCCCCGGGACTAGCGGGAGTGGGTTCTGGGGCCAACGTCCTGACTTTC. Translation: CASSPPPGLAGVGSGANVLTF.

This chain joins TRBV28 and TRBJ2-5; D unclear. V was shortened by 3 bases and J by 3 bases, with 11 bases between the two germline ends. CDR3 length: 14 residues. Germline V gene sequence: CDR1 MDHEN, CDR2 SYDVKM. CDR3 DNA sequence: TGTGCCAGCAGTTTCCCAGGAACAAAAGAGACCCAGTACTTC. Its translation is CASSFPGTKETQYF.

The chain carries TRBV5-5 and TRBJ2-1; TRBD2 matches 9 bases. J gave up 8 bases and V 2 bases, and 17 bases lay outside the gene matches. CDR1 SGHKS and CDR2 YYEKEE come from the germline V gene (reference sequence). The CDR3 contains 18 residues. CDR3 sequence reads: CASSFSGSGRSGRDEQFF. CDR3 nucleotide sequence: TGTGCCAGCAGCTTTTCTGGAAGCGGGAGGTCCGGGCGGGATGAGCAGTTCTTC.